This passage covers 23 T cell receptor beta chains from one sample sequenced in a study of T cells after yellow fever vaccination. TCRdb passed the 5' RACE reads through MiXCR, listing each CDR3 protein once. Among some 300,000 distinct CDR3 sequences listed, less than 9.5% were seen once. Material: CD4+ T cells sorted from PBMCs, obtained 5 days after the yellow fever booster vaccination. Receptors originate from a young man who received the YFV17D yellow fever vaccine.

The CDR3 DNA sequence: TGTGCCAGCAGTGAGGGGCCTAGCGGGGGCACCAGGGAGACCCAGTACTTC. It encodes CASSEGPSGGTRETQYF. The V and J genes are TRBV6-1 and TRBJ2-5, with 10 bases that match TRBD2. CDR1 and CDR2 (germline): MNHNS, SASEGT. The CDR3 has 17 amino acids. V was clipped by 3 bases and J by 5 bases; unmatched bases: 12.

This clonotype was counted a few times. The gene calls are TRBV29-1 and TRBJ2-5, with D perhaps matching TRBD1 (7 bases). CDR3 length: 12 amino acids. Between the trimmed V and J ends, which lost 6 bases and 5 bases, there was a span of 13 bases. The germline gives CDR1 SQVTM, CDR2 ANQGSEA. This chain's CDR3 is CSVAGGTETQYF. CDR3 nucleotide sequence: TGCAGCGTGGCAGGGGGGACGGAGACCCAGTACTTC.

The chain combines TRBV2 with TRBJ1-1; D is uncertain. This CDR3 has 11 residues. Trimming removed 6 bases at V and 6 bases at J, with 8 bases between. The germline V gene encodes CDR1 SNHLY and CDR2 FYNNEI. The CDR3 spells CASRRAAEAFF. The CDR3 nucleotides are TGTGCCAGCAGACGGGCAGCTGAAGCTTTCTTT.

This clonotype has just a few counts. The rearrangement links TRBV4-1 to TRBJ2-3, with TRBD2 as a possible D gene (6 bases). Germline V gives CDR1 MGHRA, CDR2 YSYEKL. V lost 1 base and J lost 0, with 23 bases in between. This CDR3 is built from 20 residues. The CDR3 is CASSQVLYGGLPTSTDTQYF. The CDR3, as DNA: TGCGCCAGCAGCCAAGTGCTTTATGGGGGACTGCCCACTAGCACAGATACGCAGTATTTT.

This sequence joins TRBV4-3 and TRBJ2-7; TRBD1 matches at 10 bases. V was clipped by 4 bases and J by 4 bases; unmatched bases: 7. The CDR3 is made up of 15 amino acids. Germline loops: CDR1 LGHNA, CDR2 YSLEER. This CDR3 reads CASSRTGQGEYEQYF. The DNA of the CDR3 is TGCGCCAGCAGCCGGACAGGACAGGGGGAATACGAGCAGTACTTC.

This clonotype was seen only a few times. The chain carries TRBV20-1 and TRBJ2-3; TRBD2 matches at 14 bases. Germline V gene data show CDR1 as DFQATT and CDR2 as SNEGSKA (reference sequence). The V segment lost 6 bases and the J segment 0 bases; nucleotides outside the gene matches: 2. The CDR3 is 15 amino acids. CDR3 nucleotide sequence: TGCAGTGCCGGACTAGCGGGGGGTAGCACAGATACGCAGTATTTT. This codes for CSAGLAGGSTDTQYF.

The chain recombines TRBV7-8 with TRBJ2-2; D is unresolved. The CDR3 is 12 amino acids. Trimming pared 11 bases from V and 6 bases from J, leaving 13 bases between. CDR1 is SGHVS and CDR2 is FQNEAQ in the germline V gene. CDR3 sequence reads: CACSPGPGELFF. CDR3 DNA sequence: TGTGCCTGCTCCCCTGGCCCCGGGGAGCTGTTTTTT.

The rearrangement joins TRBV6-2 or TRBV6-3 to TRBJ1-1; D unclear. Trimming removed 6 bases at V and 11 bases at J, with 16 bases between. This CDR3 is 12 amino acids long. CDR1 and CDR2 (germline): MNHEY, SVGEGT. The CDR3 is CASRSSLSGAFF. The CDR3 DNA is TGTGCCAGCAGGAGCAGTCTGTCGGGCGCTTTCTTT.

This clonotype was found a few times. The CDR3 spells CASGRGQGSWHEQFF. As DNA, the CDR3 is TGTGCCAGCGGTCGGGGACAGGGAAGTTGGCATGAGCAGTTCTTC. The genes are TRBV6-6 and TRBJ2-1; 9 bases are shared with TRBD1. V gave up 8 bases and J gave up 8 bases; unmatched junction bases: 13. Germline lookup yields CDR1 MNHNY and CDR2 SVGAGI (reference sequence). This CDR3 contains 15 residues.

This clonotype was counted many times. The V gene is TRBV4-3, the J gene TRBJ1-4; no firm D call. The CDR3 contains 14 residues. Between the trimmed V and J ends, which lost 0 bases and 8 bases, there was a span of 10 bases. Germline CDR1 reads LGHNA; CDR2 reads YSLEER. The CDR3 nucleotides read TGCGCCAGCAGCCAAGAGCGGGAACGGGAAAAACTGTTTTTT. Its protein is CASSQEREREKLFF.

This clonotype has more than one count but fewer than ten. The chain combines TRBV2 with TRBJ2-7; maybe TRBD1 (6 bases). Trimming pared 4 bases from V and 6 bases from J, leaving 10 bases between. Germline CDR1 is SNHLY and CDR2 is FYNNEI. The length of the CDR3 is 12 residues. The CDR3 bases are TGTGCCAGCAGTGTCACAGGGCCCGAGCAGTACGTC. Its protein is CASSVTGPEQYV.

The chain employs TRBV3-1 and TRBJ2-1; a weak D match, TRBD1 (6 bases). Trimming removed 2 bases at V and 6 bases at J, with 14 bases between. The CDR3 is made up of 15 amino acids. Germline V gene lookup returns CDR1 LGHDT and CDR2 YNNKEL (reference sequence). Here the CDR3 DNA reads TGTGCCAGCAGCCAAATACAGGGATTGGGCAATGAGCAGTTCTTC. Translation: CASSQIQGLGNEQFF.

This clonotype occurred many times. This sequence joins TRBV7-9 and TRBJ2-7; weak D call: TRBD2 (6 bases). Germline V gene lookup returns CDR1 SEHNR and CDR2 FQNEAQ (reference sequence). The V gene lost 5 bases and the J gene lost 2 bases, with 7 bases spanning the gap. This CDR3 spans 12 amino acids. CDR3 sequence: CASSPGAYEQYF. For the CDR3, the DNA is TGTGCCAGCAGCCCGGGGGCCTACGAGCAGTACTTC.

The V call is TRBV19, the J call TRBJ1-2, with a weak D call TRBD1 (5 bases). The CDR3 sequence is 13 residues long. V shed 6 bases and J shed 2 bases, with 10 bases lying between them. CDR1 and CDR2 from the germline V gene are LNHDA and SQIVND (reference sequence). The CDR3 reads CASSWRGNYGYTF. The CDR3 nucleotides are TGTGCCAGTAGCTGGCGGGGGAACTATGGCTACACCTTC.

This chain joins TRBV5-1 and TRBJ2-3; TRBD1 is a possible D gene (6 bases). The CDR3 is made up of 15 amino acids. Germline CDR1 is SGHRS and CDR2 is YFSETQ. Trimming pared 4 bases from V and 5 bases from J, leaving 17 bases between. The CDR3, as DNA: TGCGCCAGCAGCGTTCAACAGGGTAGGAAAGATACGCAGTATTTT. Translating it yields CASSVQQGRKDTQYF.

Note on this clonotype: Mismatch with germline at one junction end may stem from a read error. The rearrangement uses TRBV7-7 and TRBJ2-3, with 10 bases that match TRBD1. The CDR3 loop spans 14 amino acids. Germline V gene sequence: CDR1 SSHAT, CDR2 FNYEAQ (reference sequence). The DNA for the CDR3 is TGTGCTAGCAGCGTGGACAGGGGGGCAGATACGCAGTATTTT. As protein: CASSVDRGADTQYF.

There are many counts of this clonotype. This rearrangement joins TRBV15 to TRBJ1-1, with 7 bases identical to TRBD1. There are 16 residues in the CDR3. Germline trimming cut 1 base from V and 1 base from J; bases unmatched to any gene: 6. Per germline, CDR1 LNHNV and CDR2 YYDKDF (reference sequence). The CDR3 loop reads CATSRGRQGSNTEAFF. CDR3 nucleotide sequence: TGTGCCACCAGCAGAGGCAGACAGGGCTCGAACACTGAAGCTTTCTTT.

The V call is TRBV7-9, the J call TRBJ2-7; the D gene could be TRBD1 or TRBD2 (7 bases each). Germline lookup yields CDR1 SEHNR and CDR2 FQNEAQ (reference sequence). V gave up 5 bases and J gave up 4 bases, with 18 bases separating them. The CDR3 sequence is 15 residues long. As DNA, the CDR3 is TGTGCCAGCAGCCCGAGGGGAGGGGGCGAGTACGAGCAGTACGTC. Translation gives CASSPRGGGEYEQYV.

This clonotype was observed a handful of times. This chain joins TRBV14 and TRBJ2-2; 8 bases fit TRBD1. This CDR3 is built from 13 residues. Per the germline V gene, CDR1 is SGHDN and CDR2 is FVKESK. With 7 bases clipped from V and 10 bases from J, the junction kept 8 bases outside the gene matches. DNA for the CDR3: TGTGCCAGCACCCGGACAGGGCAGGCGGAGCTGTTTTTT. It encodes CASTRTGQAELFF.

This chain uses TRBV4-3 with TRBJ2-3; D possibly corresponds to TRBD1 (6 bases). The germline CDR1 and CDR2 sequences are LGHNA and YSLEER. The V end lost 3 bases, the J end lost 3 bases, and 16 bases lay between the germline ends. The CDR3 loop spans 16 amino acids. The CDR3 nucleotides are TGCGCCAGCAGCCAGGACAACAGGGTTGTGACAGATACGCAGTATTTT. Encoded protein: CASSQDNRVVTDTQYF.

The CDR3 protein is CASSYSGGKKNSNQPQHF. The CDR3 DNA follows: TGTGCCAGCAGTTACTCTGGAGGCAAAAAGAATAGCAATCAGCCCCAGCATTTT. This chain links TRBV6-5 with TRBJ1-5; unclear D gene. The V gene's germline CDR1 is MNHEY and CDR2 SVGAGI. The length of the CDR3 is 18 residues. V was cut by 0 bases and J by 0 bases, with 15 bases left in between.

The chain couples TRBV27 to TRBJ2-4; 7 positions match TRBD2. With V trimmed by 10 bases and J by 9 bases, 12 bases remained unmatched. This CDR3 is built from 13 residues. From germline, CDR1 is MNHEY and CDR2 SMNVEV (reference sequence). Here the CDR3 DNA reads TGTGCCACCCAACTAGCCGGCGGGGGCATTCAGTACTTC. Translated, it gives CATQLAGGGIQYF.

This chain links TRBV30 with TRBJ1-1; D is possibly TRBD1 (6 bases). The V and J ends lost 4 bases and 6 bases respectively, with 18 bases between them. The CDR3 is 14 amino acids. Per germline, CDR1 GTSNPN and CDR2 SVGIG (reference sequence). In DNA, the CDR3 is TGTGCCTGGAACCGATTAGGGGGGCAATCTGAAGCTTTCTTT. Translating it yields CAWNRLGGQSEAFF.